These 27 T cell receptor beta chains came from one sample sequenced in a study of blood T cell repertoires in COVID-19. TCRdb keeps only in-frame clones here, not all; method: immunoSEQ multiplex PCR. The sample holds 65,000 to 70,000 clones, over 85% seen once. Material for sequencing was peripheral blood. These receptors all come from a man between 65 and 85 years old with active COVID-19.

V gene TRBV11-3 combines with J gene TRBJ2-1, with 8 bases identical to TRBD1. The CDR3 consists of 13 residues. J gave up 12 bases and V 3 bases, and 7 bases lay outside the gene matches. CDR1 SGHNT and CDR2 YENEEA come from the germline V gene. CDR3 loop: CASSLALGQGQFF. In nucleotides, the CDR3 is TGTGCCAGCAGCTTGGCCCTAGGACAGGGGCAGTTCTTC. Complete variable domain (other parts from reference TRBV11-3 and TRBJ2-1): EAGVVQSPRYKIIEKKQPVAFWCNPISGHNTLYWYLQNLGQGPELLIRYENEEAVDDSQLPKDRFSAERLKGVDSTLKIQPAELGDSAVYLCASSLALGQGQFFGPGTRLTVL.

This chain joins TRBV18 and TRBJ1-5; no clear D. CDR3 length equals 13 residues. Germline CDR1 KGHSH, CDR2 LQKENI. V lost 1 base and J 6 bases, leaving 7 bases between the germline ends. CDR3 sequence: CASSPQGGQPQHF. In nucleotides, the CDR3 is TGTGCCAGCTCACCACAGGGAGGTCAGCCCCAGCATTTT.

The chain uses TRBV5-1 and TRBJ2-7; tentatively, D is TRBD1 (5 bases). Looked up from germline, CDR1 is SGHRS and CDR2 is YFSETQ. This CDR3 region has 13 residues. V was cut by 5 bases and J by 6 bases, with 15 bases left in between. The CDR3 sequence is CASSLGPVSEQYF. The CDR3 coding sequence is TGCGCCAGCAGTCTGGGGCCCGTCAGCGAGCAGTACTTC. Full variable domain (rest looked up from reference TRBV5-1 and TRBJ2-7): KAGVTQTPRYLIKTRGQQVTLSCSPISGHRSVSWYQQTPGQGLQFLFEYFSETQRNKGNFPGRFSGRQFSNSRSEMNVSTLELGDSALYLCASSLGPVSEQYFGPGTRLTVT.

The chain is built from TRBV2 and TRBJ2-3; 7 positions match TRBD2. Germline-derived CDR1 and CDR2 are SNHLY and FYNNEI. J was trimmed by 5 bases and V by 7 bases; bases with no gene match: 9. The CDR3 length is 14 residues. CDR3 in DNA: TGTGCCAGCATTAGGTGGGGGGGTGAAGATACGCAGTATTTT. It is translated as CASIRWGGEDTQYF.

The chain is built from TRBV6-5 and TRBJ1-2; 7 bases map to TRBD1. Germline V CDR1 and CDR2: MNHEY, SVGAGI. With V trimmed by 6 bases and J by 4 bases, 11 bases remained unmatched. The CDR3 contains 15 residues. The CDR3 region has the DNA TGTGCCAGCAGGCGGGACAGTGGATCCGGCTATGGCTACACCTTC. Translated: CASRRDSGSGYGYTF.

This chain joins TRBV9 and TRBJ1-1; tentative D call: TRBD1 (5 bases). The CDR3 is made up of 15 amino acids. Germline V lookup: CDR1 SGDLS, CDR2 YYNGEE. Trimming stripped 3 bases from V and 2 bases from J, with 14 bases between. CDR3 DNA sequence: TGTGCCAGCAGCGCGGGCAGGGCGGCCAACACTGAAGCTTTCTTT. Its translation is CASSAGRAANTEAFF.

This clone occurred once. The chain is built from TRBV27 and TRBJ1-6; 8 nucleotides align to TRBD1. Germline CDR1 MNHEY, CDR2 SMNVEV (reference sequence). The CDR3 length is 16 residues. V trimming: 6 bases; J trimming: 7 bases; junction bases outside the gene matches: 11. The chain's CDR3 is CASRGSGGPVNSPLHF. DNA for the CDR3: TGTGCCAGCAGGGGATCAGGGGGCCCGGTCAATTCACCCCTCCACTTT.

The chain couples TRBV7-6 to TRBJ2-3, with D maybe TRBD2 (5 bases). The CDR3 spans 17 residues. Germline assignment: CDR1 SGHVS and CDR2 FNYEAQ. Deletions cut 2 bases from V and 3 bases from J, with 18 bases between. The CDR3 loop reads CASSLSPARALTDTQYF. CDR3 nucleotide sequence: TGTGCCAGCAGCTTAAGTCCGGCGAGGGCCTTGACAGATACGCAGTATTTT.

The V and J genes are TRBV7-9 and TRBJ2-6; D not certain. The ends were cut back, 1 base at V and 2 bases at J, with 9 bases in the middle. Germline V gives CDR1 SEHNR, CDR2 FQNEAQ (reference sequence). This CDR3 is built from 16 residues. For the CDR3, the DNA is TGTGCCAGCAGCTTAGAGGTGCAGGCTGGGGCCAACGTCCTGACTTTC. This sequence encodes CASSLEVQAGANVLTF.

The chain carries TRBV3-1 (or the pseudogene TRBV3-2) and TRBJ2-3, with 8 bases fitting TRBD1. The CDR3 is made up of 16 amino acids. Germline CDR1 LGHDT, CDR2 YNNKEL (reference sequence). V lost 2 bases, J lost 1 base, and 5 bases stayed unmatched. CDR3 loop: CASSQRPGGGTDTQYF. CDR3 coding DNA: TGTGCCAGCAGCCAACGCCCAGGGGGCGGCACAGATACGCAGTATTTT.

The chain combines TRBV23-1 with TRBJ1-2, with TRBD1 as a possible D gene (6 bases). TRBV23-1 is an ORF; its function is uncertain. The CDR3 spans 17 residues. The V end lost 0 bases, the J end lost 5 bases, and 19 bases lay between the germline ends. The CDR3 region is CASSQSVRGSIAYGYTF. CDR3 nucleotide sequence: TGCGCCAGCAGTCAATCCGTCAGGGGAAGTATAGCATATGGCTACACCTTC.

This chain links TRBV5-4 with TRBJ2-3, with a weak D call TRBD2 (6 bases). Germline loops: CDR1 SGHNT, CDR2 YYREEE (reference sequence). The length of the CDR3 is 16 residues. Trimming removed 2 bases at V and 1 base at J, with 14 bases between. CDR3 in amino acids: CASSLGFRGGTDTQYF. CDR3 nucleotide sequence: TGTGCCAGCAGCTTAGGTTTCCGCGGGGGCACAGATACGCAGTATTTT. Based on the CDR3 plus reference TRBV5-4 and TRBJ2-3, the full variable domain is ETGVTQSPTHLIKTRGQQVTLRCSSQSGHNTVSWYQQALGQGPQFIFQYYREEENGRGNFPPRFSGLQFPNYSSELNVNALELDDSALYLCASSLGFRGGTDTQYFGPGTRLTVL.

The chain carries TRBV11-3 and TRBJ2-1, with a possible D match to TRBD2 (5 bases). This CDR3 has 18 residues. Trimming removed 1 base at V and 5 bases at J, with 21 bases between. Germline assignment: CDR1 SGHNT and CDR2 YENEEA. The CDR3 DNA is TGTGCCAGCAGCTTAGTCACCCCTAGCCACTATGGGGACAATGAGCAGTTCTTC. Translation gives CASSLVTPSHYGDNEQFF.

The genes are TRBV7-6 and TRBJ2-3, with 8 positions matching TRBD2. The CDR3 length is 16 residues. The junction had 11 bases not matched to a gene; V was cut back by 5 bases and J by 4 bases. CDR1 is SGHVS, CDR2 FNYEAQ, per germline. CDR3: CASSPFSSGVSDTQYF. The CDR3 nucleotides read TGTGCCAGCAGCCCATTCAGTAGCGGGGTATCAGATACGCAGTATTTT.

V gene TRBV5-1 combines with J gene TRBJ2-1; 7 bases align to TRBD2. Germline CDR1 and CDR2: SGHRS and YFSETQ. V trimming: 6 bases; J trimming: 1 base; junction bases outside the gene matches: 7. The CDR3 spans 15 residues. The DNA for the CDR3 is TGCGCCAGCATCCAGGGAGGGAGTTCCTACAATGAGCAGTTCTTC. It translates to CASIQGGSSYNEQFF.

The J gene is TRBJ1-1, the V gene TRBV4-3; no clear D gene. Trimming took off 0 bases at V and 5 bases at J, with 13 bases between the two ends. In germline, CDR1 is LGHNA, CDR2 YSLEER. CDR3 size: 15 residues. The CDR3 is CASSQERHRGTEAFF. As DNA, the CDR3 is TGCGCCAGCAGCCAAGAAAGGCATCGAGGTACTGAAGCTTTCTTT.

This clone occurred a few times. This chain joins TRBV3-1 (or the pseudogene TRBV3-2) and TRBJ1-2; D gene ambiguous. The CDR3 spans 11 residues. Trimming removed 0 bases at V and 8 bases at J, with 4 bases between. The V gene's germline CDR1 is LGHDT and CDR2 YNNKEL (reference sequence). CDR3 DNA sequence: TGTGCCAGCAGCCAAGAGGGCGGCTACACCTTC. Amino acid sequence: CASSQEGGYTF.

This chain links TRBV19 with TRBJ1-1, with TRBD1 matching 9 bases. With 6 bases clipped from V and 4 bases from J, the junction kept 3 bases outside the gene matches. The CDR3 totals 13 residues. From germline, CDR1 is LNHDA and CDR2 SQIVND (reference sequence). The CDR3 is CASSRTGATEAFF. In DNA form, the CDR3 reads TGTGCCAGTAGCCGGACAGGGGCCACTGAAGCTTTCTTT.

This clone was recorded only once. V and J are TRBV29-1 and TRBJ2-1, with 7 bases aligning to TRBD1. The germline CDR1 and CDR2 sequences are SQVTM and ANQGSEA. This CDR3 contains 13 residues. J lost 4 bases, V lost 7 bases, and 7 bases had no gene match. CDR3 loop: CSAAPGQYNEQFF. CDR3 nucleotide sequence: TGCAGCGCCGCCCCGGGACAGTACAATGAGCAGTTCTTC.

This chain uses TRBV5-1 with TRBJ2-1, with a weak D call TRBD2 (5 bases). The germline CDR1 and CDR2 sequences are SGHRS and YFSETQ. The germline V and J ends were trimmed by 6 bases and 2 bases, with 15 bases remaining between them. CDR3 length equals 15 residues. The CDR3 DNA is TGCGCCAGCACGGGATGGGGAGAACCCTACAATGAGCAGTTCTTC. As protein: CASTGWGEPYNEQFF. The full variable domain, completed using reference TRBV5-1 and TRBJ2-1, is KAGVTQTPRYLIKTRGQQVTLSCSPISGHRSVSWYQQTPGQGLQFLFEYFSETQRNKGNFPGRFSGRQFSNSRSEMNVSTLELGDSALYLCASTGWGEPYNEQFFGPGTRLTVL.

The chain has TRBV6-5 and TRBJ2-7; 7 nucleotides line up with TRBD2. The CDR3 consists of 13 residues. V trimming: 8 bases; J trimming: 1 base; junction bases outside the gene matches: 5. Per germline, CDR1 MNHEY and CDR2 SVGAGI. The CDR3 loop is CASRTGGSYEQYF. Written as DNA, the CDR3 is TGTGCCAGCCGAACCGGGGGGTCCTACGAGCAGTACTTC.

CDR3 sequence: CASSAGTPREAFF. CDR3 in DNA: TGTGCCAGCAGCGCGGGGACCCCCCGGGAAGCTTTCTTT. This chain joins TRBV5-4 and TRBJ1-1; weak D call: TRBD1 (5 bases). The V gene lost 4 bases and the J gene lost 8 bases, with 15 bases spanning the gap. Per the germline V gene, CDR1 is SGHNT and CDR2 is YYREEE (reference sequence). This CDR3 is built from 13 residues.

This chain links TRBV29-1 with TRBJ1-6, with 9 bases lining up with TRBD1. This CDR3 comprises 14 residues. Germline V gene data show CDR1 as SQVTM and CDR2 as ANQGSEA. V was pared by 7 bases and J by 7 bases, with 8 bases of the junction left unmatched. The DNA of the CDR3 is TGCAGCGCCACCAGGGACAGGGACAATTCACCCCTCCACTTT. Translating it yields CSATRDRDNSPLHF.

The CDR3 sequence is CASSETGGKSRLHF. For the CDR3, the DNA is TGTGCCAGCAGTGAAACAGGGGGCAAGAGTCGCCTCCACTTT. The chain is built from TRBV2 and TRBJ1-6; 9 bases align to TRBD1. The germline V gene encodes CDR1 SNHLY and CDR2 FYNNEI. The V segment lost 2 bases and the J segment 15 bases; nucleotides outside the gene matches: 8. The CDR3 consists of 14 residues. Using reference TRBV2 and TRBJ1-6 for the parts outside the CDR3, the full variable domain is EPEVTQTPSHQVTQMGQEVILRCVPISNHLYFYWYRQILGQKVEFLVSFYNNEISEKSEIFDDQFSVERPDGSNFTLKIRSTKLEDSAMYFCASSETGGKSRLHFGNGTRLTVT.

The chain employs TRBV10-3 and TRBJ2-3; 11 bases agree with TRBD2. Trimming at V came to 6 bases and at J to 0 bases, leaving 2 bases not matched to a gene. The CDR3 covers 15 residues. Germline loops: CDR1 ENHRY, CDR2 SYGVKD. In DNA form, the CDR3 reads TGTGCCATCAGAAGACTAGCGGGGAGCACAGATACGCAGTATTTT. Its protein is CAIRRLAGSTDTQYF.

The CDR3 loop reads CATSDLRIWVKARLKRRSYEQYV. CDR3 nucleotide sequence: TGTGCCACCAGTGATTTGCGAATATGGGTTAAAGCGAGACTCAAGCGTAGGTCCTACGAGCAGTACGTC. The gene calls are TRBV24-1 and TRBJ2-7; the D is unclear. Trimming pared 0 bases from V and 1 base from J, leaving 33 bases between. In germline, CDR1 is KGHDR, CDR2 SFDVKD. This CDR3 comprises 23 residues.

Here the CDR3 DNA reads TGTGCCAGCAGCCAACCCCACCAGGACAGTGCGAACACCGGGGAGCTGTTTTTT. Protein sequence: CASSQPHQDSANTGELFF. This chain links TRBV7-9 with TRBJ2-2; TRBD1 might be the D (6 bases). Germline CDR1 SEHNR, CDR2 FQNEAQ (reference sequence). Trimming took off 5 bases at V and 0 bases at J, with 19 bases between the two ends. The CDR3 is 18 residues long.